This TCR beta chain was captured by sequencing in a study of post-analysis software for immune sequencing data. In the study overall: Included courses were relapsing-remitting and secondary progressive multiple sclerosis; progressive-relapsing multiple sclerosis was also included. Notes on the study in general: Controls had significantly higher normalized Chao1 diversity than multiple sclerosis patients. Controls showed lower frequencies than patients for a handful of TRBV segments, and TRBV5-6, TRBV5-1 and TRBV20-1 were among these.

V was clipped by 6 bases and J by 0 bases, with 16 bases between them. The CDR3 has 16 residues. Presence of unique molecular identifiers characterized the TCR beta cDNA libraries. Some 500,000 cDNA molecules were recovered from an input of roughly 0.95 to 11 million T cells. TCRdb processed the PCR reads anew with MiXCR; each CDR3 protein has one entry. The sample includes roughly 800,000 distinct CDR3 sequences, around 46% of them seen just once. As to this clonotype: Its antigen is not identified.

What was sequenced was blood. The chain joins TRBV12-3 or TRBV12-4 to TRBJ2-3; no clear D. The source of this sequence is a girl aged 5-17 years with multiple sclerosis. The CDR3 here is CASSPLPAESTDTQYF. The CDR3 DNA is TGTGCCAGCAGCCCTCTGCCTGCGGAGAGCACAGATACGCAGTATTTT.